This TCR beta chain is drawn from a study of blood T cell repertoires in COVID-19. Sequenced by immunoSEQ multiplex PCR; TCRdb stores in-frame clones only, minus some. The sample carries about 180,000 clones, about four fifths recorded once. V gave up 4 bases and J gave up 4 bases; unmatched junction bases: 2. CDR1 is LGHDT and CDR2 is YNNKEL in the germline V gene (reference sequence). The length of the CDR3 is 14 residues. In its sample, this clone was seen a few times. Sequencing used peripheral blood. This sequence was found in a woman aged 65 to 85 with COVID-19, enrolled during active disease. The chain has TRBV3-1 (or the pseudogene TRBV3-2) and TRBJ1-2; 11 nucleotides match TRBD1. The CDR3 loop reads CASSPGQGAYGYTF. In DNA, the CDR3 is TGTGCCAGCAGCCCCGGACAGGGGGCCTATGGCTACACCTTC.